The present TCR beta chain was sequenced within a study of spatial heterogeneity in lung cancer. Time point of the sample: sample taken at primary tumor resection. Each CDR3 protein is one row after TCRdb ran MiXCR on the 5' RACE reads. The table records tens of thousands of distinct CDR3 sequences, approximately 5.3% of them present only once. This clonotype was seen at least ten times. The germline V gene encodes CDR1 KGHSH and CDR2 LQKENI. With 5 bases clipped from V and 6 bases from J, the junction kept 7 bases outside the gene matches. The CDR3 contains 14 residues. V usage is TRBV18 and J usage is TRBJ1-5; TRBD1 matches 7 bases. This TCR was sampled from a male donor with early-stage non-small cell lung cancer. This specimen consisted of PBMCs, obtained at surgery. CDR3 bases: TGTGCCAGCTCATCTGAGACAGGGCGTCAGCCCCAGCATTTT. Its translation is CASSSETGRQPQHF. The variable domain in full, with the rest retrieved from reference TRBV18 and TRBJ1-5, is NAGVMQNPRHLVRRRGQEARLRCSPMKGHSHVYWYRQLPEEGLKFMVYLQKENIIDESGMPKERFSAEFPKEGPSILRIQQVVRGDSAAYFCASSSETGRQPQHFGDGTRLSIL.